The clone carrying this T cell receptor (beta chain) was observed at least ten times. From roughly 400 ng of RNA, a library with molecular barcoded alpha/delta and beta/gamma adaptors was made. TCRdb reprocessed the reads with MiXCR, giving one entry per CDR3 protein. The sample contains around 29,000 distinct CDR3 sequences, under 15% of which appear only once. This CDR3 contains 18 residues. The J segment lost 0 bases and the V segment lost 6 bases, leaving 11 bases of the junction unmatched. The data belong to a study of read filtering for tumor transcriptome and immune sequencing. The sample was a population of CD138-negative cells sorted from bone marrow. J is TRBJ1-4 and V is TRBV12-3 or TRBV12-4; 9 bases line up with TRBD1. The source is a donor aged 40 or over with multiple myeloma. The CDR3 coding sequence is TGTGCCAGCAGCCCTCCGGGACAGGGTTTTTCAACTAATGAAAAACTGTTTTTT. It translates to CASSPPGQGFSTNEKLFF.